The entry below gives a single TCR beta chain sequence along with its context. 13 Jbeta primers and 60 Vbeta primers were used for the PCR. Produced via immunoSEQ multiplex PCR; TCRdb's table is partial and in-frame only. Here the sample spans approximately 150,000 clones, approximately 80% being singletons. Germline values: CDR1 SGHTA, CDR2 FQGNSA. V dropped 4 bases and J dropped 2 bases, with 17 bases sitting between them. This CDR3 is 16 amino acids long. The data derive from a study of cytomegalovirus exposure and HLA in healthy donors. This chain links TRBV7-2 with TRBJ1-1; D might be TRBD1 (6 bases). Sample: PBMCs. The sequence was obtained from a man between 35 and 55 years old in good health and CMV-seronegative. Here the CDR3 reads CASSYRALSRNTEAFF. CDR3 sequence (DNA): TGTGCCAGCAGCTACAGGGCACTCAGTCGAAACACTGAAGCTTTCTTT.